This T cell receptor beta chain stems from a study of blood T cell repertoires in COVID-19. Study background: Acute-phase and convalescent COVID-19 samples originated in the United States, Italy and Spain.

Germline values: CDR1 MDHEN, CDR2 SYDVKM. Deletions cut 5 bases from V and 8 bases from J, with 7 bases between. The length of the CDR3 is 11 residues. Original processing methods: The authors estimated nucleated cell counts from reference gene primer amplification. Repertoires were generated with immunoSEQ multiplex PCR, while TCRdb's copy carries only in-frame clones and drops some. V and J calls and clone size are as listed in that table; D and trimming were resolved from the DNA. The sample lists 55,000 to 90,000 clones; around 90% were seen once. The sequencing sample was made of peripheral blood. The clonotype was recovered from a human donor with active COVID-19. The donor label of this sample is uncertain. The J gene is TRBJ1-5, the V gene TRBV28, with D uncertain. The CDR3 region is CASSQEKPQHF. The CDR3 DNA reads TGTGCCAGCAGTCAAGAGAAGCCCCAGCATTTT.